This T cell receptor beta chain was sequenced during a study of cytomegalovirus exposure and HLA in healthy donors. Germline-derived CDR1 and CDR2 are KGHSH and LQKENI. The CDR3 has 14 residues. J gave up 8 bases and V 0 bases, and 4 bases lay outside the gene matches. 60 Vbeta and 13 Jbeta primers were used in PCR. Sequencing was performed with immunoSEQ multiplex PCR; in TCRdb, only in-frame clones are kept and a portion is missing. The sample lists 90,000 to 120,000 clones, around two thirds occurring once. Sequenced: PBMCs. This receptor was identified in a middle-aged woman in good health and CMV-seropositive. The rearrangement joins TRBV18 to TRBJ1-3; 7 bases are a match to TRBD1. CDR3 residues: CASSPPGQSDTIYF. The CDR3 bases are TGTGCCAGCTCACCACCGGGACAGTCAGACACCATATATTTT.